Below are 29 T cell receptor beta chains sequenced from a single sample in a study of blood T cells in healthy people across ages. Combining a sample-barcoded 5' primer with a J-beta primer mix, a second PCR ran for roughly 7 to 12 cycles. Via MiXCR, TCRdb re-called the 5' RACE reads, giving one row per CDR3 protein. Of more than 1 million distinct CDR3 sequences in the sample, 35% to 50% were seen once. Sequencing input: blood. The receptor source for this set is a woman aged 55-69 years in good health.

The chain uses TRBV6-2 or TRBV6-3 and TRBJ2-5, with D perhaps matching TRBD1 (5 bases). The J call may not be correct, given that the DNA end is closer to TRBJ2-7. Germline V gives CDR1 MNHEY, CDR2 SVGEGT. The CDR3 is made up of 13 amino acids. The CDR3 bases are TGTGCCAGCACGGCCAGGGCATCGGGCGAGCAGTACTTC. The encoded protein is CASTARASGEQYF.

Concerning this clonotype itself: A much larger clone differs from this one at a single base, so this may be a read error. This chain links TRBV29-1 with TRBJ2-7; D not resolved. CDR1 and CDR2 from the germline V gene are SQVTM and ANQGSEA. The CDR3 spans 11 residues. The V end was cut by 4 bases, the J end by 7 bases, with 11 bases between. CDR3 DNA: TGCAGCGTTGGTTATGGAAGGGAGCAGTACTTC. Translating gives CSVGYGREQYF.

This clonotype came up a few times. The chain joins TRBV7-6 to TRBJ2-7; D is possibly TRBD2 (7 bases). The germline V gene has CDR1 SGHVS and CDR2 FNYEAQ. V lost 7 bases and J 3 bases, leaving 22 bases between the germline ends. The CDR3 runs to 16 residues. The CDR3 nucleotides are TGTGCCAGCACCCCCCGCGGGGGCAGCTACAACTACGAGCAGTACTTC. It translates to CASTPRGGSYNYEQYF.

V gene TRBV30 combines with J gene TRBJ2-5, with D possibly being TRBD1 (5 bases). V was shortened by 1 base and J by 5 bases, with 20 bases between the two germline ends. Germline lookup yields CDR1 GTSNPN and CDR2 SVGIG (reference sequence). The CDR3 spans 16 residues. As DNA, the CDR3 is TGTGCCTGGAGTGGGGGTGACCAGGGTACTTGGGAGACCCAGTACTTC. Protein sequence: CAWSGGDQGTWETQYF. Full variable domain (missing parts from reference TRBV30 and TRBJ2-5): SQTIHQWPATLVQPVGSPLSLECTVEGTSNPNLYWYRQAAGRGLQLLFYSVGIGQISSEVPQNLSASRPQDRQFILSSKKLLLSDSGFYLCAWSGGDQGTWETQYFGPGTRLLVL.

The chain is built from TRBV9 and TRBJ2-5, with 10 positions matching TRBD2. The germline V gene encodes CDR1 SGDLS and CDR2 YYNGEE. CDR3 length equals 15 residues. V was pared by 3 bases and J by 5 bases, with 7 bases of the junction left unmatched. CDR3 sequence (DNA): TGTGCCAGCAGCGCCTCTAGCGGGAGTTATGAGACCCAGTACTTC. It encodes CASSASSGSYETQYF.

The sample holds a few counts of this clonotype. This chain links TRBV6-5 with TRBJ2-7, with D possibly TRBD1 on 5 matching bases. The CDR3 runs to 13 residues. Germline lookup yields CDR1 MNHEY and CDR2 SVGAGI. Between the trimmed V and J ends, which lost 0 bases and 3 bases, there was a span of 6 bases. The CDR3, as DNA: TGTGCCAGCAGTTACTCGACAGACTACGAGCAGTACTTC. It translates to CASSYSTDYEQYF.

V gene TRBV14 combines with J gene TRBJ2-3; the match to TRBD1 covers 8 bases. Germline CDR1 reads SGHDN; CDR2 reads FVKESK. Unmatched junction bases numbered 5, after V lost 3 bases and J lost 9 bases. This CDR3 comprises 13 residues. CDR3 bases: TGTGCCAGCAGCCACGAGACAGGGGACACGCAGTATTTT. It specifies CASSHETGDTQYF.

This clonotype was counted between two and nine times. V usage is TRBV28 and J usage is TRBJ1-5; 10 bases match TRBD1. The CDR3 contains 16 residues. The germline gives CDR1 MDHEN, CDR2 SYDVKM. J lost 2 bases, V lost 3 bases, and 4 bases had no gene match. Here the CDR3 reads CASSLVGTGGNQPQHF. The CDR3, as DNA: TGTGCCAGCAGTTTGGTAGGGACAGGGGGCAATCAGCCCCAGCATTTT. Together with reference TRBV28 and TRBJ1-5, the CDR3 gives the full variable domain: DVKVTQSSRYLVKRTGEKVFLECVQDMDHENMFWYRQDPGLGLRLIYFSYDVKMKEKGDIPEGYSVSREKKERFSLILESASTNQTSMYLCASSLVGTGGNQPQHFGDGTRLSIL.

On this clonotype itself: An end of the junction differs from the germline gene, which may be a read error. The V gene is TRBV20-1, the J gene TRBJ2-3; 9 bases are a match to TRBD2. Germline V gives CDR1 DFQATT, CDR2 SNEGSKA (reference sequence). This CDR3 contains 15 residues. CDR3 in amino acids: CSAEGQGTSMDTRYF. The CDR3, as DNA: TGCAGTGCTGAGGGCCAAGGGACTAGCATGGATACGCGGTATTTT.

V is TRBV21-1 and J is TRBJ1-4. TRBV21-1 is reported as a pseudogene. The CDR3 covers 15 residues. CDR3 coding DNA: TGTGCCAGCAGCAGAACAGTAAACCTGGGGGAAAAACTGTTTTTT. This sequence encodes CASSRTVNLGEKLFF.

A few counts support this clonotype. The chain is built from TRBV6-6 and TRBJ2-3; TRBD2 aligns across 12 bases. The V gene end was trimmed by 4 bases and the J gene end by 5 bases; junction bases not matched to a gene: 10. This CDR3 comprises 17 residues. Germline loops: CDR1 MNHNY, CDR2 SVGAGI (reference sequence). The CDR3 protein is CASSSTSGSRIRDTQYF. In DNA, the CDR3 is TGTGCCAGCAGTTCGACTAGCGGGAGTCGAATTCGAGATACGCAGTATTTT.

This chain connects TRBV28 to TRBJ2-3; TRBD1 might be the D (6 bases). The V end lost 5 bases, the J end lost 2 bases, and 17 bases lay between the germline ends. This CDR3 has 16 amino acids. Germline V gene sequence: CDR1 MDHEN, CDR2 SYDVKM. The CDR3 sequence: CASSPVGAGSTDTQYF. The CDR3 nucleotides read TGTGCCAGCAGTCCTGTGGGGGCAGGGTCCACAGATACGCAGTATTTT.

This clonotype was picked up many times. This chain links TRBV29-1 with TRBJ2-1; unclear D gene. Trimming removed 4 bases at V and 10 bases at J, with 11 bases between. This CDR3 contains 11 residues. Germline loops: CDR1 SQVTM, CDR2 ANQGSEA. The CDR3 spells CSVVDPREQFF. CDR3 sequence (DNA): TGCAGCGTTGTCGACCCTCGGGAGCAGTTCTTC.

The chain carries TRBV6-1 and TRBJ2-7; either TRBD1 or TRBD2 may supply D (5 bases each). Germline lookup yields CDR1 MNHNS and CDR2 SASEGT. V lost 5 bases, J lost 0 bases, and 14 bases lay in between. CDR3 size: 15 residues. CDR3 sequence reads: CASSKRTSSSYEQYF. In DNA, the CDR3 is TGTGCCAGCAGTAAGCGGACATCGAGCTCCTACGAGCAGTACTTC.

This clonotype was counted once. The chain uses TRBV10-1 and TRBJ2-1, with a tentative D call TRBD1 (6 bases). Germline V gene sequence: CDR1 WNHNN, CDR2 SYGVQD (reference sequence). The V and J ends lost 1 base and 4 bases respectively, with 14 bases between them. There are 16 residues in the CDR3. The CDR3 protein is CASSELQGGLYNEQFF. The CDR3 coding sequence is TGCGCCAGCAGTGAGTTACAGGGCGGGTTGTACAATGAGCAGTTCTTC.

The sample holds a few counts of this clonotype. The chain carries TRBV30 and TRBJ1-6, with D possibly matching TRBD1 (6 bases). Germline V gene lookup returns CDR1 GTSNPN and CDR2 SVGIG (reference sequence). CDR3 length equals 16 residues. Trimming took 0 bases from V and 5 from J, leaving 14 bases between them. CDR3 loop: CAWSVTPGADNSPLHF. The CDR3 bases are TGTGCCTGGAGTGTAACCCCGGGGGCAGATAATTCACCCCTCCACTTT. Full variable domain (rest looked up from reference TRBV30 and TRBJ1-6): SQTIHQWPATLVQPVGSPLSLECTVEGTSNPNLYWYRQAAGRGLQLLFYSVGIGQISSEVPQNLSASRPQDRQFILSSKKLLLSDSGFYLCAWSVTPGADNSPLHFGNGTRLTVT.

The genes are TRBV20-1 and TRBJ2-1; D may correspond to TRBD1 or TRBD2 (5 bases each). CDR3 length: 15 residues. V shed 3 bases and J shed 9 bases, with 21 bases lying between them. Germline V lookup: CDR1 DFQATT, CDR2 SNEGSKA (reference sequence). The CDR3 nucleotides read TGCAGTGCTAGTAGGTTGGCAGGGAGTCGAGGTGAGCAGTTCTTC. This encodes CSASRLAGSRGEQFF.

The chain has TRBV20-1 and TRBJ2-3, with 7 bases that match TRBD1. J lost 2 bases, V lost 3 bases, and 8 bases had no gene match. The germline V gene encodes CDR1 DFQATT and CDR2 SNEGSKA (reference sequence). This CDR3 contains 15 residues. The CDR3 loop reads CSARFPTGSTDTQYF. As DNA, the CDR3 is TGCAGTGCTAGGTTCCCGACAGGGTCCACAGATACGCAGTATTTT.

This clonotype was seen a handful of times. The CDR3 sequence: CASNHKGEQFF. DNA of the CDR3: TGTGCCAGCAACCACAAGGGCGAGCAGTTCTTC. The rearrangement joins TRBV7-9 to TRBJ2-1; no definite D call. Trimming removed 7 bases from V and 10 bases from J, with 11 bases in between. This CDR3 contains 11 residues. The V gene's germline CDR1 is SEHNR and CDR2 FQNEAQ (reference sequence).

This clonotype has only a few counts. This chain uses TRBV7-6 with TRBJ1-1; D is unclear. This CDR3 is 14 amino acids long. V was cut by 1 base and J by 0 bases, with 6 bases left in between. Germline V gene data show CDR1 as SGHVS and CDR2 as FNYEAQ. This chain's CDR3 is CASSLEVMNTEAFF. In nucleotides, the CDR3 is TGTGCCAGCAGCTTAGAGGTCATGAACACTGAAGCTTTCTTT.

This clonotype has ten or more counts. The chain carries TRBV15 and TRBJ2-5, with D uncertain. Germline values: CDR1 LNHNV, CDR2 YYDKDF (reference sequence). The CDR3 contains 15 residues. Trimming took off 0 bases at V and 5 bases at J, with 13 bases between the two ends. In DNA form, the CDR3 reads TGTGCCACCAGCAGAGAGTTGAACGGAGCGGAGACCCAGTACTTC. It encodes CATSRELNGAETQYF.

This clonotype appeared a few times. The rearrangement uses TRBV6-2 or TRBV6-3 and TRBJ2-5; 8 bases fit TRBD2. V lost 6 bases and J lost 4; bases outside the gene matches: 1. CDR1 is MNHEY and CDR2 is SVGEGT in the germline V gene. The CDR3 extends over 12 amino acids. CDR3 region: CASRGTRETQYF. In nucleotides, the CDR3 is TGTGCCAGCAGGGGGACTAGAGAGACCCAGTACTTC.

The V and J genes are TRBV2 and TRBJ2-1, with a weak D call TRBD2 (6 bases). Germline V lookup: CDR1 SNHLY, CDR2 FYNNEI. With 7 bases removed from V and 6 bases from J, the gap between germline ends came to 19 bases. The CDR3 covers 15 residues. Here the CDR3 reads CASTGQAVEGNEQFF. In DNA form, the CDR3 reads TGTGCCAGCACCGGTCAGGCCGTGGAGGGCAATGAGCAGTTCTTC.

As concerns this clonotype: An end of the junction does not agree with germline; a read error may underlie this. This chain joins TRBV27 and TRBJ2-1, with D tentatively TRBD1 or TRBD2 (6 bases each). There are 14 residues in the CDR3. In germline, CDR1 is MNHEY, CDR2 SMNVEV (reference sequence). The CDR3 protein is CASSLGGQGNEQFF. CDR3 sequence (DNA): TGCGCCAGCAGTTTAGGGGGGCAGGGCAATGAGCAGTTCTTC.

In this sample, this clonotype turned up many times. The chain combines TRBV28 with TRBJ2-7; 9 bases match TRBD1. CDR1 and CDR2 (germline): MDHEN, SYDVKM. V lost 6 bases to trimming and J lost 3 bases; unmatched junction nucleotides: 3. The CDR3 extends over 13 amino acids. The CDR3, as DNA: TGTGCCAGCAGATCGGGACAGGGCTACGAGCAGTACTTC. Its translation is CASRSGQGYEQYF.

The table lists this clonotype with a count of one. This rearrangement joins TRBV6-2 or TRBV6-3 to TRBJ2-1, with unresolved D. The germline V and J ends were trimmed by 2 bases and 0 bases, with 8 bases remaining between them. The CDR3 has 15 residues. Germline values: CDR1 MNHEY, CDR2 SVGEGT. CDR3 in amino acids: CASSYHESSYNEQFF. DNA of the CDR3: TGTGCCAGCAGTTACCACGAGAGCTCCTACAATGAGCAGTTCTTC.

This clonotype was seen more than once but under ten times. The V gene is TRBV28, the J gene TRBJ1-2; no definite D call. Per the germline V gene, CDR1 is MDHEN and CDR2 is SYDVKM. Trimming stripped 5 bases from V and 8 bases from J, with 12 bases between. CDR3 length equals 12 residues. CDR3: CASSATMTGYTF. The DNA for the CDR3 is TGTGCCAGCAGTGCAACAATGACGGGCTACACCTTC.

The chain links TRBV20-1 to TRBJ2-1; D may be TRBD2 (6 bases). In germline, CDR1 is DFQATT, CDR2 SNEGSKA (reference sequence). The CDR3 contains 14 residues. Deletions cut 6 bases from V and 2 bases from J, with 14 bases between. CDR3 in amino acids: CSAGMGGTYNEQFF. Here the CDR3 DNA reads TGCAGTGCCGGAATGGGGGGAACCTACAATGAGCAGTTCTTC.

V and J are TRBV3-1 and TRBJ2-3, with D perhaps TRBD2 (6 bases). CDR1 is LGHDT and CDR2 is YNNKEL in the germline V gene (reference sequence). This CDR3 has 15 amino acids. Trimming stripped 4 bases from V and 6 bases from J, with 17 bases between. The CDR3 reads CASSPMGRGPDTQYF. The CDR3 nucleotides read TGTGCCAGCAGCCCTATGGGGCGGGGCCCCGATACGCAGTATTTT.